This T cell receptor beta chain was sequenced for a study of human T cells and chemical hapten exposure (dated by TCRdb to the early 2020s). Regarding the study in general: For sensitization, 2% DPC in acetone was applied to an approximately 2 cm by approximately 2 cm area of upper inner arm skin. Weekly therapeutic DPC doses were additionally applied to the scalp of patients throughout the roughly 23-week study period. Patch testing was done on the upper back using Finn chambers containing 0.01% DPC, and results were scored after 6 days according to International Contact Dermatitis Research Group standards. Most of the patients in the cohort were female, and the cohort covered alopecia areata with under or over 50% scalp involvement, alopecia totalis and alopecia universalis. The libraries were sequenced as a pool, and the TCR yield per sample differed mostly because of small variations in library volumes within the pool. In alopecia patients, the study followed how the peripheral blood TCR repertoire changed in vivo over primary and secondary sensitization to diphenylcyclopropenone (DPC), a hapten. Blood samples were taken from patients before sensitization (week 0) and at 2, 6 and about 24 weeks after DPC sensitization. For TCR sequencing, blood came from 25 to 35 alopecia patients at anywhere from one to four time points (pre-sensitization, 2, 6 and 24 weeks).

Per the germline V gene, SGHVS is the CDR1 and FQNEAQ is the CDR2. Trimming removed 1 base from V and 4 bases from J, leaving 15 bases between the germline ends. The CDR3 contains 16 residues, cysteine and phenylalanine counted. Solely the CDR3 DNA is kept, with 48 bases framed from the first base. The sample's time point label is to be understood as: patch test 1, 2 weeks after DPC sensitization. In light of the paper, this sample's treatment or condition label describes: therapeutic diphenylcyclopropenone sensitization with weekly scalp DPC. Blood at each patch-test visit was drawn before the patch test was applied. Eligible patients were aged 18 to 70, diagnosed with alopecia, deemed suitable for DPC therapy, and excluded if pregnant. Total RNA was extracted from unfractionated whole blood that had been collected in Tempus Blood RNA tubes. The receptor library was made with RACE. TCRdb lists the instrument as NextSeq 500. During library preparation, unique molecular identifiers were attached to individual cDNA molecules so that TCRs could be counted quantitatively and reproducibly. For every blood RNA sample, sequencing covered both the TCR alpha and TCR beta chains. The paper's processing steps were these. A median of roughly 99,000 TCRs per sample was observed, with a range of roughly 20,000 to 750,000. The Decombinator software suite was used to annotate V, J and CDR3 in the TCR reads. Every sample was subsampled to the same number of TCRs (28,000) for the PS versus PT1 abundance plots. TCRs were defined as expanded if absent before sensitization and observed at least eight times at the 2-week time point. TCRdb reanalyzed the raw reads on its own, using fastp at Q25 for trimming and MiXCR for clone calling, and kept in-frame beta chains. CDR3 protein sequences are deduplicated, and each keeps its most common genes and DNA. TCRdb's processing, not the study's, gives the V and J calls here. In this sample the table shows around 300,000 distinct CDR3 sequences, about 7% of which occur a single time. Jointly, the top ten make up 8.4% of the sample.

Note on this clonotype: Its antigen is currently not known. One base away there is no much larger clone; base qualities are not given.

Results the study describes overall, beyond this receptor: Significantly more large CDR3 similarity clusters were formed by expanded TCRs than by pre-sensitization or healthy control sets, consistent with antigen-driven responses. The number of TCRs above 1 in 1000 frequency did not change with DPC sensitization; there was no evidence of global repertoire structure alterations. After repeated subsampling, the strength of the expansion versus patch-test correlation and the threshold at which it became significant changed. Patch test score was positively correlated with the number of PT1 expanded TCRs, with significance at thresholds 8, 16 and 32 but not at 4. Because every patient had alopecia, a presumed autoimmune disease, the patients' immune response might differ from that of healthy individuals.

This chain joins TRBV7-8 to TRBJ2-3; TRBD1 is a possible D gene, resting on 5 matching bases. Source: whole blood, taken in connection with sensitization to the hapten diphenylcyclopropenone (DPC). The TCR sequence derives from a woman aged 18-35 years with alopecia areata. Some clones in this sample may be carry-over from other donors' samples. The CDR3 sequence is CASSLVGQGVADTQYF. In nucleotide form, the sequence is TGTGCCAGCAGCTTAGTAGGTCAGGGTGTCGCAGATACGCAGTATTTT. With the rest looked up from the reference TRBV7-8 and TRBJ2-3 genes rather than sequenced, the full variable domain is GAGVSQSPRYKVAKRGQDVALRCDPISGHVSLFWYQQALGQGPEFLTYFQNEAQLDKSGLPSDRFFAERPEGSVSTLKIQRTQQEDSAVYLCASSLVGQGVADTQYFGPGTRLTVL.